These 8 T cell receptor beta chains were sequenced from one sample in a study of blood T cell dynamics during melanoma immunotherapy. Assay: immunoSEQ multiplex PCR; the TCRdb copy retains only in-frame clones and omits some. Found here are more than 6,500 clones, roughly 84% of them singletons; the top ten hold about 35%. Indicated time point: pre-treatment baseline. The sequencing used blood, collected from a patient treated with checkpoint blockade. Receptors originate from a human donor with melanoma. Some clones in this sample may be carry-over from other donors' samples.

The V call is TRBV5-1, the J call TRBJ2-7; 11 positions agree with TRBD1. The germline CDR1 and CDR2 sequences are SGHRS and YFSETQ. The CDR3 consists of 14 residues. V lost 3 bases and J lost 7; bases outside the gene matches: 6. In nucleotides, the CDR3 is TGCGCCAGCAGCTGGGACGGGACAGGGGGAGAGCAGTACTTC. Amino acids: CASSWDGTGGEQYF.

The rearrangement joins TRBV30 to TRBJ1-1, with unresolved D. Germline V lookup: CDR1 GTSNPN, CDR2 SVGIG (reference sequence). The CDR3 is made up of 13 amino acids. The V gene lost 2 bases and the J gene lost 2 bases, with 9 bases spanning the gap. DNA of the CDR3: TGTGCCTGGAGTCGTCAGGATAACACTGAAGCTTTCTTT. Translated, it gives CAWSRQDNTEAFF.

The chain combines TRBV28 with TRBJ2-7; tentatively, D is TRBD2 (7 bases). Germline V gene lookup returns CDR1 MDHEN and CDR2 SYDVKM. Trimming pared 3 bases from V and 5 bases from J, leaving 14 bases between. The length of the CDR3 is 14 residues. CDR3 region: CASSFPGGWNEQYF. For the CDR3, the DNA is TGTGCCAGCAGTTTCCCGGGGGGCTGGAACGAGCAGTACTTC.

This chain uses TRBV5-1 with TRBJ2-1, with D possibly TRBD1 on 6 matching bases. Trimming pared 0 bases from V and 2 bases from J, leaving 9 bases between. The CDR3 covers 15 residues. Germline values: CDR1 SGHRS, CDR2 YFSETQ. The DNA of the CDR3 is TGCGCCAGCAGCTTGGTACAGGGACCCTACAATGAGCAGTTCTTC. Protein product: CASSLVQGPYNEQFF.

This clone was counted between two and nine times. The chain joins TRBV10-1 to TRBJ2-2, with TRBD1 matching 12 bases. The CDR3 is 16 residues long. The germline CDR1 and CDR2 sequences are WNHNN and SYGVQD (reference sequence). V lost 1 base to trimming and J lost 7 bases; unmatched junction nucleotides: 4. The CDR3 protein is CASSEWDRGQVGELFF. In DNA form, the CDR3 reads TGCGCCAGCAGTGAGTGGGACAGGGGGCAAGTCGGGGAGCTGTTTTTT.

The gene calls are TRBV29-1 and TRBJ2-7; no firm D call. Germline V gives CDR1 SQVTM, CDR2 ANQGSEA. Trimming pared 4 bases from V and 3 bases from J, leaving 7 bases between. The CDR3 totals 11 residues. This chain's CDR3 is CSVATLYEQYF. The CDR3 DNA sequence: TGCAGCGTTGCTACCCTCTACGAGCAGTACTTC.

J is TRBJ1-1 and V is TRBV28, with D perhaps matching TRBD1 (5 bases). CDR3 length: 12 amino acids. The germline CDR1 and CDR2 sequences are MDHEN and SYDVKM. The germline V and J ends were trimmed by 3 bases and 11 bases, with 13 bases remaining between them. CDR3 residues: CASSLGERVAFF. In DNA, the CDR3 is TGTGCCAGCAGTTTGGGGGAGCGCGTGGCTTTCTTT.

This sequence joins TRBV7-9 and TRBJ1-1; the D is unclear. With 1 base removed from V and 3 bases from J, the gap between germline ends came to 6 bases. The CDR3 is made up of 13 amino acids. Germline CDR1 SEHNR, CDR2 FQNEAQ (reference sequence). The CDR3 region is CASSLVGDTEAFF. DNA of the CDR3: TGTGCCAGCAGCTTAGTTGGGGACACTGAAGCTTTCTTT.